This T cell receptor beta chain was recovered during a study of cytomegalovirus exposure and HLA in healthy donors. As concerns this clone: The antigen is unknown.

It was with 60 Vbeta and 13 Jbeta primers that the PCR ran. Clones were sequenced by immunoSEQ multiplex PCR, and TCRdb holds only the in-frame ones, with some missing. The table has around 140,000 clones, 79% seen once; the top ten hold roughly 1.1%. The study's findings and limits: Reports described diagnosis of cytomegalovirus status by the classifier as highly specific and sensitive. Roughly uniform depth of sequencing across donors was assumed in presence/absence analyses.

Healthy bone marrow donors made up the donor group. V was clipped by 0 bases and J by 12 bases, with 15 bases between them. This CDR3 region has 14 residues. Looked up from germline, CDR1 is MNHNY and CDR2 is SVGAGI (reference sequence). This rearrangement joins TRBV6-6 to TRBJ1-5; weak D call: TRBD1 (5 bases). The sequencing input was PBMCs. The TCR was taken from a male donor in good health and CMV-seronegative. The DNA of the CDR3 is TGTGCCAGCAGTTACTCCCGGGACTTTTTTTTCCAGCATTTT. Protein: CASSYSRDFFFQHF.